The 23 T cell receptor beta chains reported below all come from one sample, sequenced in a study of response to subunit inactivated influenza vaccine. TCRdb processed the RT-PCR reads anew with MiXCR; each CDR3 protein has one entry. This sample has some 540,000 distinct CDR3 sequences, with under 30% found just once. These same records also appear under a second study, on T cells expressing NK-cell markers. That work adds: 5'RACE template switching built TCR beta cDNA with unique molecular identifiers.

The sequences come from CD4+ T cells sorted from PBMCs, collected 12 days after vaccination. These receptors were taken from a man in his fifties who received an inactivated influenza vaccine.

V is TRBV7-2 and J is TRBJ1-5, with a weak D call TRBD1 (6 bases). This CDR3 region has 14 residues. The germline V and J ends were trimmed by 5 bases and 11 bases, with 19 bases remaining between them. Per germline, CDR1 SGHTA and CDR2 FQGNSA. The CDR3: CASSLGQRGGAQHF. In nucleotides, the CDR3 is TGTGCCAGCAGCCTCGGACAGCGGGGTGGGGCCCAGCATTTT.

This clonotype was recorded a few times. The chain carries TRBV6-2 or TRBV6-3 and TRBJ2-1; 12 bases agree with TRBD2. The V gene's germline CDR1 is MNHEY and CDR2 SVGEGT. The CDR3 is 15 residues long. J was trimmed by 4 bases and V by 8 bases; bases with no gene match: 6. The CDR3 loop is CASHLTSGRYNEQFF. The CDR3 region has the DNA TGTGCCAGCCACCTTACTAGCGGGAGGTACAATGAGCAGTTCTTC.

This clonotype has just a few counts. V is TRBV28 and J is TRBJ2-1, with D hard to call. This CDR3 spans 14 amino acids. CDR1 is MDHEN, CDR2 SYDVKM, per germline. Trimming took off 6 bases at V and 1 base at J, with 10 bases between the two ends. Here the CDR3 DNA reads TGTGCCAGCAGGGTGAGGAGTTCCTACAATGAGCAGTTCTTC. It codes for CASRVRSSYNEQFF.

V usage is TRBV12-3 or TRBV12-4 and J usage is TRBJ1-2, with 8 bases that match TRBD1. There are 13 residues in the CDR3. J lost 4 bases, V lost 4 bases, and 2 bases had no gene match. The CDR3 here is CASSSGGAYGYTF. CDR3 bases: TGTGCCAGCAGTTCAGGGGGCGCCTATGGCTACACCTTC.

This clonotype was observed a handful of times. The gene calls are TRBV7-8 and TRBJ2-3; D is unresolved. Germline CDR1 and CDR2: SGHVS and FQNEAQ. V was shortened by 0 bases and J by 2 bases, with 9 bases between the two germline ends. The CDR3 spans 15 residues. CDR3 region: CASSLAGSPTDTQYF. The CDR3 DNA reads TGTGCCAGCAGCTTAGCGGGGTCCCCCACAGATACGCAGTATTTT.

The genes are TRBV6-1 and TRBJ2-1, with a tentative D call TRBD2 (5 bases). The CDR3 contains 16 residues. Germline values: CDR1 MNHNS, CDR2 SASEGT. Trimming removed 4 bases at V and 1 base at J, with 14 bases between. The CDR3 region is CASSVSLAVSYNEQFF. In DNA, the CDR3 is TGTGCCAGCAGTGTTAGCCTAGCCGTATCCTACAATGAGCAGTTCTTC.

The genes are TRBV7-2 and TRBJ1-6; D is uncertain. V lost 5 bases and J lost 7, with 15 bases in between. CDR1 and CDR2 (germline): SGHTA, FQGNSA. This CDR3 region has 15 residues. The CDR3 protein is CASSLAPAGNSPLHF. For the CDR3, the DNA is TGTGCCAGCAGCCTGGCACCAGCCGGCAATTCACCCCTCCACTTT.

This clonotype was found a few times. The chain links TRBV7-8 to TRBJ1-1; 7 bases are a match to TRBD1. Germline CDR1 SGHVS, CDR2 FQNEAQ. This CDR3 contains 16 residues. V shed 5 bases, J shed 0 bases, and the junction held 9 bases outside the gene matches. CDR3 loop: CASSPETGFMNTEAFF. In nucleotides, the CDR3 is TGTGCCAGCAGCCCAGAGACAGGGTTCATGAACACTGAAGCTTTCTTT. Based on the CDR3 plus reference TRBV7-8 and TRBJ1-1, the full variable domain is GAGVSQSPRYKVAKRGQDVALRCDPISGHVSLFWYQQALGQGPEFLTYFQNEAQLDKSGLPSDRFFAERPEGSVSTLKIQRTQQEDSAVYLCASSPETGFMNTEAFFGQGTRLTVV.

This clonotype turned up a few times. The V and J genes are TRBV11-2 and TRBJ1-4; D may be TRBD1 (6 bases). The CDR3 consists of 15 residues. Trimming took 3 bases from V and 5 from J, leaving 13 bases between them. CDR1 is SGHAT, CDR2 FQNNGV, per germline. The CDR3 loop reads CASSLNSGANEKLFF. The CDR3 DNA reads TGTGCCAGCAGCTTGAATTCAGGGGCCAATGAAAAACTGTTTTTT. Drawing the rest from reference TRBV11-2 and TRBJ1-4, the complete variable domain is EAGVAQSPRYKIIEKRQSVAFWCNPISGHATLYWYQQILGQGPKLLIQFQNNGVVDDSQLPKDRFSAERLKGVDSTLKIQPAKLEDSAVYLCASSLNSGANEKLFFGSGTQLSVL.

V usage is TRBV20-1 and J usage is TRBJ2-7, with D unresolved. Germline V CDR1 and CDR2: DFQATT, SNEGSKA (reference sequence). Trimming removed 0 bases at V and 3 bases at J, with 9 bases between. The CDR3 consists of 13 residues. The CDR3 spells CSARDGDFYEQYF. CDR3 DNA: TGCAGTGCTAGAGATGGAGACTTCTACGAGCAGTACTTC.

The V gene is TRBV27, the J gene TRBJ2-4; D gene ambiguous. The germline V and J ends were trimmed by 5 bases and 3 bases, with 14 bases remaining between them. CDR3 length: 15 amino acids. Germline V gene data show CDR1 as MNHEY and CDR2 as SMNVEV (reference sequence). The CDR3 DNA sequence: TGTGCCAGCAGTCTGGCAGGCGTGGGCAAAAACATTCAGTACTTC. Protein product: CASSLAGVGKNIQYF.

This clonotype was recorded a few times. Its ends do not fully match the called genes, so a read error is possible. This sequence joins TRBV7-9 and TRBJ2-1, with D uncertain. From germline, CDR1 is SEHNR and CDR2 FQNEAQ (reference sequence). There are 13 residues in the CDR3. The CDR3 protein is CASSLAAAKNSYF. CDR3 nucleotides: TGTGCCAGCAGCTTAGCTGCAGCTAAAAACAGCTACTTC.

The chain carries TRBV20-1 and TRBJ2-7, with D possibly TRBD2 on 5 matching bases. Germline CDR1 and CDR2: DFQATT and SNEGSKA (reference sequence). V was cut by 1 base and J by 3 bases, with 19 bases left in between. The CDR3 has 16 amino acids. DNA for the CDR3: TGCAGTGCTAGAGGAGCCCCCGGGAAAGAGGGCTACGAGCAGTACTTC. It is translated as CSARGAPGKEGYEQYF.

This sequence joins TRBV12-3 or TRBV12-4 and TRBJ2-1; the match to TRBD2 covers 7 bases. The CDR3 spans 15 residues. The junction had 8 bases not matched to a gene; V was cut back by 5 bases and J by 4 bases. Here the CDR3 DNA reads TGTGCCAGCAGTCCACGCCCCGGGGGGTACAATGAGCAGTTCTTC. Its translation: CASSPRPGGYNEQFF.

V gene TRBV20-1 combines with J gene TRBJ2-7; 10 bases map to TRBD2. The CDR3 runs to 15 residues. Germline values: CDR1 DFQATT, CDR2 SNEGSKA (reference sequence). V shed 4 bases and J 0 bases; nucleotides not matched to a gene: 6. CDR3 sequence: CSAIPGLASSYEQYF. The CDR3 nucleotides read TGCAGTGCTATCCCGGGACTAGCGAGCTCCTACGAGCAGTACTTC.

The rearrangement uses TRBV29-1 and TRBJ1-2; D is ambiguous. Per the germline V gene, CDR1 is SQVTM and CDR2 is ANQGSEA. The CDR3 is 12 residues long. V was shortened by 3 bases and J by 4 bases, with 9 bases between the two germline ends. The CDR3 here is CSVEKQFYGYTF. CDR3 nucleotides: TGCAGCGTTGAGAAACAGTTCTATGGCTACACCTTC.

The CDR3 DNA sequence: TGTGCCAGCAGCTTGTCCCCAGGGGGCCGTCAGCCCCAGCATTTT. Its protein is CASSLSPGGRQPQHF. The chain couples TRBV7-8 to TRBJ1-5; 8 bases are a match to TRBD1. The CDR3 has 15 residues. Unmatched junction bases numbered 7, after V lost 3 bases and J lost 6 bases. Germline V gene sequence: CDR1 SGHVS, CDR2 FQNEAQ.

This clonotype has just a few counts. The rearrangement uses TRBV5-1 and TRBJ2-3; the D gene is possibly TRBD1 (6 bases). CDR3 size: 15 residues. CDR1 SGHRS and CDR2 YFSETQ come from the germline V gene. The V end lost 4 bases, the J end lost 2 bases, and 14 bases lay between the germline ends. CDR3 in DNA: TGCGCCAGCAGCGGGTCGCAGGGGATCACAGATACGCAGTATTTT. Amino acids: CASSGSQGITDTQYF.

This clonotype came up a few times. This chain uses TRBV12-3 or TRBV12-4 with TRBJ2-1; D is perhaps TRBD2 (5 bases). The CDR3 extends over 12 amino acids. Trimming took off 6 bases at V and 7 bases at J, with 10 bases between the two ends. The DNA for the CDR3 is TGTGCCAGCAGCGGGGTACTAAATGAGCAGTTCTTC. The encoded protein is CASSGVLNEQFF.

The genes are TRBV24-1 and TRBJ2-5, with D unresolved. Germline V gene lookup returns CDR1 KGHDR and CDR2 SFDVKD. This CDR3 has 17 residues. V shed 4 bases and J shed 5 bases, with 22 bases lying between them. The CDR3: CATSDPARNDVRETQYF. The CDR3 DNA reads as TGTGCCACCAGTGACCCCGCTCGCAACGACGTTCGGGAGACCCAGTACTTC.

This clonotype was counted many times. The J gene is TRBJ2-1, the V gene TRBV12-3 or TRBV12-4; the D gene is possibly TRBD2 (5 bases). V lost 3 bases and J 6 bases, leaving 12 bases between the germline ends. The length of the CDR3 is 14 residues. This CDR3 is CASSLSLAINEQFF. The CDR3 bases are TGTGCCAGCAGTTTGTCGCTAGCTATCAATGAGCAGTTCTTC.

This clonotype has just a few counts. The chain has TRBV18 and TRBJ2-5, with D unclear. The V end lost 3 bases, the J end lost 2 bases, and 10 bases lay between the germline ends. The V gene's germline CDR1 is KGHSH and CDR2 LQKENI. The CDR3 extends over 14 amino acids. CDR3 DNA: TGTGCCAGCTCACCGCCCGGCAGTCAAGAGACCCAGTACTTC. This gives the protein CASSPPGSQETQYF.

This clonotype was detected ten times or more. J is TRBJ2-1 and V is TRBV6-1, with 10 bases fitting TRBD1. The CDR3 extends over 18 amino acids. Germline lookup yields CDR1 MNHNS and CDR2 SASEGT. V was pared by 5 bases and J by 1 base, with 11 bases of the junction left unmatched. The CDR3 region is CASSQTGGLTSSYNEQFF. CDR3 nucleotides: TGTGCCAGCAGTCAGACAGGGGGCTTGACCTCTTCCTACAATGAGCAGTTCTTC.